This T cell receptor beta chain was identified during a study of control samples from healthy donors and cancer patients. V gave up 8 bases and J gave up 0 bases, with 17 bases separating them. CDR3 size: 16 residues. Germline lookup yields CDR1 LNHNV and CDR2 YYDKDF (reference sequence). Produced via immunoSEQ multiplex PCR; TCRdb's table is partial and in-frame only. The sample includes 130,000 to 150,000 clones, more than 85% of them seen just once. The chain joins TRBV15 to TRBJ1-5; no definite D call. Sequenced material: blood. The TCR sequence derives from a man aged 25 to 45 in good health. DNA for the CDR3: TGTGCCACCGGACGCCAGAGGGAGCATAGCAATCAGCCCCAGCATTTT. Translating gives CATGRQREHSNQPQHF.